This T cell receptor beta chain emerged from a study of T cells after yellow fever vaccination. Study-level results: Boosting was followed by the reappearance of most primary-vaccination clones (just under 97% CD4, around 91% CD8).

UMIs and a universal primer site were added when TCR cDNA was made by 5'RACE template switching. TCRdb reprocessed the 5' RACE reads with MiXCR, giving one entry per CDR3 protein. The sample yields over 100,000 distinct CDR3 sequences, 7.5% to 9.5% seen once. The CDR3 sequence is 14 residues long. The V gene's germline CDR1 is MDHEN and CDR2 SYDVKM. V was pared by 4 bases and J by 4 bases, with 13 bases between. This clonotype was found many times. Its target is unknown. This clonotype was sampled from a man aged 30 to 45 who received the YFV17D yellow fever vaccine. The chain uses TRBV28 and TRBJ2-5; TRBD1 or TRBD2 may be the D gene (7 bases each). This specimen was CD8+ T cells sorted from PBMCs, taken 45 days after the yellow fever booster vaccination. CDR3 coding DNA: TGTGCCAGCAGTTCGACAGGGAGGGCAGAGACCCAGTACTTC. Protein product: CASSSTGRAETQYF. The full variable domain, completed using reference TRBV28 and TRBJ2-5, is DVKVTQSSRYLVKRTGEKVFLECVQDMDHENMFWYRQDPGLGLRLIYFSYDVKMKEKGDIPEGYSVSREKKERFSLILESASTNQTSMYLCASSSTGRAETQYFGPGTRLLVL.